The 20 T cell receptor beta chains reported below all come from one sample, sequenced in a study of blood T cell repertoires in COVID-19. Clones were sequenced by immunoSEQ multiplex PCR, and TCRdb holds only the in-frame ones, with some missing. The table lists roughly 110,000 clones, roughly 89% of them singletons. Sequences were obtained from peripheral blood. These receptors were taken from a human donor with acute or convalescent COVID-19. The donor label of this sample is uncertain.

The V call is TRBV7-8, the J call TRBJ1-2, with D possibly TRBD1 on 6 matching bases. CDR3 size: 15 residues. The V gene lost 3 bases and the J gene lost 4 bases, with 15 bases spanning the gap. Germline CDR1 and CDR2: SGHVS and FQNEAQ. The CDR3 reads CASSLGRGVIYGYTF. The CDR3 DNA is TGTGCCAGCAGCTTGGGCAGGGGTGTTATCTATGGCTACACCTTC.

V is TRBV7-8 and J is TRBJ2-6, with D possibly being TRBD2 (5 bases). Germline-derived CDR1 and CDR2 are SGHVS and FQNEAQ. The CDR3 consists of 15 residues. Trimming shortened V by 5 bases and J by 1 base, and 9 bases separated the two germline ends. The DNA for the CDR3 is TGTGCCAGCAGCCTGAGGGTATCTGGGGCCAACGTCCTGACTTTC. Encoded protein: CASSLRVSGANVLTF.

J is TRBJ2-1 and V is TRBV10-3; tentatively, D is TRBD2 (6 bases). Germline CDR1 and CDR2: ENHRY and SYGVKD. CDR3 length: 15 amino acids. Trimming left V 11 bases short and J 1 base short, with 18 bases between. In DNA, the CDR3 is TGTGCCTCGAGGACGGGGGTGCAGTCCTACAATGAGCAGTTCTTC. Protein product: CASRTGVQSYNEQFF.

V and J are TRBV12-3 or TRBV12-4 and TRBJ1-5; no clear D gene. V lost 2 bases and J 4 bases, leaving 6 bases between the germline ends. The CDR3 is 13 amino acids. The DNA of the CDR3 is TGTGCCAGCAGTTTACTCGAGAATCAGCCCCAGCATTTT. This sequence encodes CASSLLENQPQHF.

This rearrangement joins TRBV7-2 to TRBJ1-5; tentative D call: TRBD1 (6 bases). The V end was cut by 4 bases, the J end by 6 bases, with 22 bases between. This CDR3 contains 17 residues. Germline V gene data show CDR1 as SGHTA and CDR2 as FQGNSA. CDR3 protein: CASSSGFGRGSGQPQHF. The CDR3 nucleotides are TGTGCCAGCAGCTCCGGTTTTGGCAGGGGTTCGGGTCAGCCCCAGCATTTT.

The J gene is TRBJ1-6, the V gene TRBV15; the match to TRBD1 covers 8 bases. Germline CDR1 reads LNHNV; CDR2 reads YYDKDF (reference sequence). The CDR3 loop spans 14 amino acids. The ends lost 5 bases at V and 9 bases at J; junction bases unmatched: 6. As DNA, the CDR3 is TGTGCCACCAGCGAAGACAGGGGTTCTTCACCCCTCCACTTT. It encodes CATSEDRGSSPLHF.

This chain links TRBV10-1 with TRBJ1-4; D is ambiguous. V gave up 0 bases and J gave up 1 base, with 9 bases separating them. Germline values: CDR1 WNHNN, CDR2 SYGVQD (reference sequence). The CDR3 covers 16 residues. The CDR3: CASSESIWRTNEKLFF. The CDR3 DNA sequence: TGCGCCAGCAGTGAGTCGATATGGAGAACTAATGAAAAACTGTTTTTT.

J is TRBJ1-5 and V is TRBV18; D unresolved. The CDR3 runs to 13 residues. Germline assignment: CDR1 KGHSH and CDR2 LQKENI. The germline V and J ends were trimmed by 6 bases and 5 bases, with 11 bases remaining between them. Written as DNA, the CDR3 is TGTGCCAGCTCGTTTAATATCGATCAGCCCCAGCATTTT. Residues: CASSFNIDQPQHF.

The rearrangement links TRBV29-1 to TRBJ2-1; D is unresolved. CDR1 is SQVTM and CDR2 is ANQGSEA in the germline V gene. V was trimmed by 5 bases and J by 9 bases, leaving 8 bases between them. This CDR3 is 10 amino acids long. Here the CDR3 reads CSVKTGEQFF. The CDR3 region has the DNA TGCAGCGTTAAGACGGGTGAGCAGTTCTTC.

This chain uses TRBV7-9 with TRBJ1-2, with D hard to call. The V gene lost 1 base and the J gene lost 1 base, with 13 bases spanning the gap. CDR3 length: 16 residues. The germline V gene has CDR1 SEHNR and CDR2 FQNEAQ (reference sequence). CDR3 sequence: CASSLVLGRDNYGYTF. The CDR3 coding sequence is TGTGCCAGCAGCTTAGTCCTGGGCCGAGATAACTATGGCTACACCTTC.

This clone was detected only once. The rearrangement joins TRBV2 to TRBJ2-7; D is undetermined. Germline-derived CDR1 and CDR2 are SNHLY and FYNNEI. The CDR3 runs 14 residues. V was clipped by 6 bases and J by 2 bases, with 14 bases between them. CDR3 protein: CASRFQSTAYEQYF. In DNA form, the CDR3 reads TGTGCCAGCAGGTTTCAGAGTACAGCCTACGAGCAGTACTTC.

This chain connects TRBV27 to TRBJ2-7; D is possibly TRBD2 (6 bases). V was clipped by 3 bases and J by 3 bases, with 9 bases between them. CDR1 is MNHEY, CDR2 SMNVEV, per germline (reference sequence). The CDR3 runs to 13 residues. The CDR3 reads CASSFTGDYEQYF. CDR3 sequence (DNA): TGTGCCAGCAGTTTTACGGGGGACTACGAGCAGTACTTC.

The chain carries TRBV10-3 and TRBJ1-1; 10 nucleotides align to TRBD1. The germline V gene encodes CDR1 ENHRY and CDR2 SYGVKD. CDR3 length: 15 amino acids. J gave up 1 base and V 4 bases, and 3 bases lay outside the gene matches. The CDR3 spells CAISGQGAPNTEAFF. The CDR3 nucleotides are TGTGCCATCAGTGGACAGGGGGCCCCGAACACTGAAGCTTTCTTT.

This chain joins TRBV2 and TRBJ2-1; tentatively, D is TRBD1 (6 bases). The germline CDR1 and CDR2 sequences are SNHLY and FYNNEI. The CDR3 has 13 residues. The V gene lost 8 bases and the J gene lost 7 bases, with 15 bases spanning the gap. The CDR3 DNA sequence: TGTGCCAGCCGGCCTAACAGGGAAAATGAGCAGTTCTTC. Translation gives CASRPNRENEQFF. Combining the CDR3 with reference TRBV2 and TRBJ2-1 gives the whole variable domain EPEVTQTPSHQVTQMGQEVILRCVPISNHLYFYWYRQILGQKVEFLVSFYNNEISEKSEIFDDQFSVERPDGSNFTLKIRSTKLEDSAMYFCASRPNRENEQFFGPGTRLTVL.

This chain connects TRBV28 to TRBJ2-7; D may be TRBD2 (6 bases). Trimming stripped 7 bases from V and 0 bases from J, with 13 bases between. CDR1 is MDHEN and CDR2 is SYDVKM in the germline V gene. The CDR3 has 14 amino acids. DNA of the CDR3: TGTGCCAGCACAGTGGAGGGGAGCTCCTACGAGCAGTACTTC. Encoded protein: CASTVEGSSYEQYF.

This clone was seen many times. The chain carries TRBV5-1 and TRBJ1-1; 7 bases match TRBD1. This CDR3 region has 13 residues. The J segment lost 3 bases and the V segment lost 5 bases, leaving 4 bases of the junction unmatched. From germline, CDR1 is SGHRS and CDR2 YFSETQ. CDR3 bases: TGCGCCAGCAGGAGGGGGCAGGACACTGAAGCTTTCTTT. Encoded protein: CASRRGQDTEAFF.

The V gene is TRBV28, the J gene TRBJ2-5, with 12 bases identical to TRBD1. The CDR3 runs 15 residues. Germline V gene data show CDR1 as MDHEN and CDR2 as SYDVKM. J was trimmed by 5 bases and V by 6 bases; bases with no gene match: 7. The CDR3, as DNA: TGTGCCAGCAGCCCTAGGGGACAGGGGGCTGAGACCCAGTACTTC. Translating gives CASSPRGQGAETQYF.

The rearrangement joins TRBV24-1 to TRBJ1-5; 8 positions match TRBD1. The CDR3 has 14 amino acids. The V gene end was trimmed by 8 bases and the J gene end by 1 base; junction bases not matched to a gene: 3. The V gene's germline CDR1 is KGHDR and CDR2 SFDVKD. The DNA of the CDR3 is TGTGCCACCAAGAACAGGGGGAGCAATCAGCCCCAGCATTTT. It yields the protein CATKNRGSNQPQHF.

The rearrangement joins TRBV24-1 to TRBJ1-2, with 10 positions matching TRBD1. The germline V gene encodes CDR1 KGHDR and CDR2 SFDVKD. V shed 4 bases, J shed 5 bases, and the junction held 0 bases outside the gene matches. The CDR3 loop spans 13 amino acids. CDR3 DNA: TGTGCCACCAGTGAGGGACAGGGGTATGGCTACACCTTC. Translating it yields CATSEGQGYGYTF.

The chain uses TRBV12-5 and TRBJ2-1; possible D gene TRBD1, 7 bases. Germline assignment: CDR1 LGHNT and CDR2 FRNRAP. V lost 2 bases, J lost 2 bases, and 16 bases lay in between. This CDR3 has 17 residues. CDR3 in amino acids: CASGLSRRGRTYNEQFF. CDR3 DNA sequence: TGTGCTAGTGGTTTGTCACGGAGGGGGCGCACCTACAATGAGCAGTTCTTC. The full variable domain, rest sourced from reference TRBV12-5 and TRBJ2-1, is DARVTQTPRHKVTEMGQEVTMRCQPILGHNTVFWYRQTMMQGLELLAYFRNRAPLDDSGMPKDRFSAEMPDATLATLKIQPSEPRDSAVYFCASGLSRRGRTYNEQFFGPGTRLTVL.